What follows are 5 T cell receptor beta chains derived from one specimen sequenced in a study of identical twins. Each CDR3 protein is one row after TCRdb ran MiXCR on the 5' RACE reads. The profile covers nearly 900,000 distinct CDR3 sequences, with around an eighth appearing a single time and around 1.6% taken by the ten largest. This sample also appeared in a second study, on yellow fever vaccine responses in identical twins.

The sample comprised PBMCs. The source of these receptors is a woman aged 18-35 years in good health.

J is TRBJ1-5 and V is TRBV29-1; possible D gene TRBD1, 5 bases. Trimming cost V 7 bases and J 6 bases, with 16 bases left between them. The germline CDR1 and CDR2 sequences are SQVTM and ANQGSEA. The CDR3 has 13 residues. The CDR3, as DNA: TGCAGCGCTGCGGGGGATCGAGGTCAGCCCCAGCATTTT. Translated: CSAAGDRGQPQHF.

This clonotype was recorded a few times. The V and J genes are TRBV14 and TRBJ2-5; perhaps TRBD1 as D (5 bases). Germline V gene data show CDR1 as SGHDN and CDR2 as FVKESK. This CDR3 region has 13 residues. With 1 base removed from V and 5 bases from J, the gap between germline ends came to 8 bases. CDR3 sequence reads: CASSQGAGETQYF. In DNA, the CDR3 is TGTGCCAGCAGCCAAGGGGCAGGGGAGACCCAGTACTTC.

The chain links TRBV12-3 or TRBV12-4 to TRBJ1-2; 8 bases align to TRBD1. V shed 7 bases and J 8 bases; nucleotides not matched to a gene: 12. The CDR3 runs to 14 residues. The DNA for the CDR3 is TGTGCCAGCACCTTCGGGACAGGAGGAGTCGGCTACACCTTC. It codes for CASTFGTGGVGYTF.

Only a few counts were recorded for this clonotype. One end of the junction does not line up with germline, which may come from a read error. The chain recombines TRBV6-1 with TRBJ2-5; either TRBD1 or TRBD2 may fit D (5 bases each). This CDR3 is built from 14 residues. Germline CDR1 and CDR2: MNHNS and SASEGT. The CDR3 loop reads CASRSTGRSEIQYF. CDR3 nucleotides: TGTGCCAGCAGATCTACGGGACGCTCGGAGATCCAGTACTTC.

In nucleotides, the CDR3 is TGTGCCAGCAGCATTCCTAGCGGGGGCCTAGGGGAGCAGTTCTTC. Translating it yields CASSIPSGGLGEQFF. The chain uses TRBV5-6 and TRBJ2-1, with 10 nucleotides matching TRBD2. Per the germline V gene, CDR1 is SGHDT and CDR2 is YYEEEE. This CDR3 region has 15 residues. After removal of 4 bases from V and 10 bases from J, the junction contained 11 bases not matched to a gene.